This TCR beta chain was retrieved from a study of long-term antiretroviral therapy in people with HIV. General study points: Upon ART, diversity increased but remained lower than transplant donor controls. The study collected no data on ART adherence, viral resistance or therapy changes.

The CDR3 length is 17 residues. CDR1 is LNHDA, CDR2 SQIVND, per germline (reference sequence). Trimming at V came to 4 bases and at J to 2 bases, leaving 7 bases not matched to a gene. As regards this clone: The antigen is unknown.

Runs used v3.0 of the immunoSEQ assay and were done at survey level. Sequencing was performed with immunoSEQ multiplex PCR; in TCRdb, only in-frame clones are kept and a portion is missing. This sample has 15,000 or so clones, with about 81% found just once. Every donor had one or more pre-ART and two or more post-ART PBMC samples. The source of this sequence is a man aged 45-65 years with HIV. The chain has TRBV19 and TRBJ1-5, with TRBD1 matching over 11 bases. Sequencing was performed on unsorted PBMCs, taken 0.3 years before starting antiretroviral therapy. In DNA form, the CDR3 reads TGTGCCAGTAGTAAGGGACAGGGGGTAAGGGGCAATCAGCCCCAGCATTTT. Residues: CASSKGQGVRGNQPQHF.